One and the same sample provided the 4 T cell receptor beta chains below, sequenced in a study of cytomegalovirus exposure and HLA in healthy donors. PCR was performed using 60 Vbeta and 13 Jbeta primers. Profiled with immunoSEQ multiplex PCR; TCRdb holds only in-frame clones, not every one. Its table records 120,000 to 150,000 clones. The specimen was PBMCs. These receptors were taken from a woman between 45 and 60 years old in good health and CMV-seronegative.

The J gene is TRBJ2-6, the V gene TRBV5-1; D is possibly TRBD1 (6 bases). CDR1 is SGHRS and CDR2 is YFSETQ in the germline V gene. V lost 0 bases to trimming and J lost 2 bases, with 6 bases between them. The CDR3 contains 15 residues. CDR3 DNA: TGCGCCAGCAGCTTGGGGGGGCCTGGGGCCAACGTCCTGACTTTC. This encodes CASSLGGPGANVLTF. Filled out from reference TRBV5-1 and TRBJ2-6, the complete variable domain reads KAGVTQTPRYLIKTRGQQVTLSCSPISGHRSVSWYQQTPGQGLQFLFEYFSETQRNKGNFPGRFSGRQFSNSRSEMNVSTLELGDSALYLCASSLGGPGANVLTFGAGSRLTVL.

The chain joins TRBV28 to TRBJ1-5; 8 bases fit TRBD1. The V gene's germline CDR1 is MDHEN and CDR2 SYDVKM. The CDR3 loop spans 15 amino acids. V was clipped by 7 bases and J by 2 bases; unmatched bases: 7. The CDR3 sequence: CASTSRGPGNQPQHF. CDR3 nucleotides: TGTGCCAGCACTTCCAGGGGGCCCGGCAATCAGCCCCAGCATTTT.

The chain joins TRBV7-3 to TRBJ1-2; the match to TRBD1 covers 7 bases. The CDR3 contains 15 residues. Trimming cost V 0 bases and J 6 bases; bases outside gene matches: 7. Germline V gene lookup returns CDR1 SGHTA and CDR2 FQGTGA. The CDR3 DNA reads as TGTGCCAGCAGCTTAACCCGACAGGGAGAGAATGGCTACACCTTC. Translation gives CASSLTRQGENGYTF.

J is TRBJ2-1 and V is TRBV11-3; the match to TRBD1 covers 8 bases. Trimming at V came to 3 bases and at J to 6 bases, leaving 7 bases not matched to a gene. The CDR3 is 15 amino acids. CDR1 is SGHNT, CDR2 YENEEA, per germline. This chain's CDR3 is CASSLGQGASNEQFF. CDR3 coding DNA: TGTGCCAGCAGCTTGGGGCAGGGGGCGAGCAATGAGCAGTTCTTC.